These 7 T cell receptor beta chains originate from one sample sequenced in a study of cytotoxic CD8 clonotypes in ibrutinib-treated CLL (dated by TCRdb to the early 2020s). Reading the label with the study, this specimen's time point is: 12 months on ibrutinib. The library relied on the immunoSEQ multiplex PCR assay. The immuneACCESS repertoire file appears here via TCRdb, limited to in-frame rearrangements. These files lack a portion of the clones; in checked studies, under half of the deficit traces to unresolved V genes, and the cause of the others is not known. The sample profile shows some 160,000 clones; 81% of them were found once. The top ten hold roughly 2% of the sample. The material sequenced was PBMCs, taken after 12 months of ibrutinib treatment. The receptors come from a human donor with chronic lymphocytic leukemia.

This clone occurred a few times. J is TRBJ1-2 and V is TRBV7-8; the D gene is possibly TRBD1 (6 bases). V lost 3 bases to trimming and J lost 6 bases, with 11 bases between them. CDR3 length equals 13 residues. In germline, CDR1 is SGHVS, CDR2 FQNEAQ. DNA of the CDR3: TGTGCCAGCAGCTTTCGGACAGCGAATGGCTACACCTTC. This encodes CASSFRTANGYTF.

V usage is TRBV5-6 and J usage is TRBJ2-3; 9 bases line up with TRBD1. Germline loops: CDR1 SGHDT, CDR2 YYEEEE. V lost 5 bases, J lost 2 bases, and 3 bases stayed unmatched. This CDR3 contains 14 residues. The chain's CDR3 is CASSRTGDTDTQYF. CDR3 DNA sequence: TGTGCCAGCAGTCGGACAGGGGACACAGATACGCAGTATTTT.

The rearrangement joins TRBV27 to TRBJ2-5, with D perhaps matching TRBD1 (6 bases). The DNA end lines up better with TRBJ2-7; the J call may be wrong. The CDR3 is 15 residues long. CDR1 MNHEY and CDR2 SMNVEV come from the germline V gene (reference sequence). The CDR3 nucleotides read TGTGCCAGCACGGCAAGGACAGAGAGTTCCTACGAGCAGTACTTC. It specifies CASTARTESSYEQYF.

J is TRBJ1-2 and V is TRBV10-1; D is undetermined. Germline loops: CDR1 WNHNN, CDR2 SYGVQD (reference sequence). The CDR3 runs 13 residues. V dropped 2 bases and J dropped 4 bases, with 8 bases sitting between them. The CDR3 DNA is TGCGCCAGCAGTGAGGGGGTGCCCTATGGCTACACCTTC. Its protein product is CASSEGVPYGYTF.

This chain connects TRBV5-1 to TRBJ2-7, with 11 nucleotides matching TRBD2. This CDR3 is 17 amino acids long. CDR1 and CDR2 from the germline V gene are SGHRS and YFSETQ. J lost 4 bases, V lost 0 bases, and 9 bases had no gene match. The CDR3 DNA sequence: TGCGCCAGCAGCTTGGTTTCCCTAGCGGGGGGCTGGTACGAGCAGTACTTC. Amino acid sequence: CASSLVSLAGGWYEQYF.

The chain joins TRBV5-1 to TRBJ2-7; D unresolved. Trimming removed 1 base from V and 2 bases from J, with 10 bases in between. The CDR3 has 14 residues. Germline V gives CDR1 SGHRS, CDR2 YFSETQ. Here the CDR3 reads CASSLFTLTYEQYF. The CDR3 coding sequence is TGCGCCAGCAGCTTGTTTACGCTGACCTACGAGCAGTACTTC.

The rearrangement joins TRBV7-3 to TRBJ2-1, with D unresolved. Germline-derived CDR1 and CDR2 are SGHTA and FQGTGA. This CDR3 has 12 amino acids. Trimming pared 2 bases from V and 5 bases from J, leaving 4 bases between. The CDR3 bases are TGTGCCAGCAGCTTAGGAAACAATGAGCAGTTCTTC. Its translation: CASSLGNNEQFF.